This TCR beta chain was captured in a study of human T cells and chemical hapten exposure. Study context: Throughout a study of 20 to 25 weeks, patients underwent weekly scalp administration of diphenylcyclopropenone doses.

This clonotype turned up a few times. TCRdb re-called the RACE reads with MiXCR, one entry per CDR3 protein. The table has some 94,000 distinct CDR3 sequences, 12% seen once. Germline CDR1 SGHRS, CDR2 YFSETQ. There are 16 residues in the CDR3. Trimming cost V 0 bases and J 9 bases, with 19 bases left between them. As for time point: patch test 1, 2 weeks after DPC sensitization. Treatment of the sample: therapeutic diphenylcyclopropenone sensitization with weekly scalp DPC. The donor pool consisted of alopecia patients aged 18 to 70 years, considered suitable for DPC. The clonotype was recovered from a woman in her thirties or forties with alopecia areata. Some clones in this sample may be carry-over from other donors' samples. The gene calls are TRBV5-1 and TRBJ2-1; D unresolved. The sequences come from whole blood, collected in connection with sensitization to the hapten diphenylcyclopropenone (DPC). CDR3 in amino acids: CASSLEPEIQIGEQFF. For the CDR3, the DNA is TGCGCCAGCAGCTTGGAACCCGAGATACAGATCGGTGAGCAGTTCTTC.